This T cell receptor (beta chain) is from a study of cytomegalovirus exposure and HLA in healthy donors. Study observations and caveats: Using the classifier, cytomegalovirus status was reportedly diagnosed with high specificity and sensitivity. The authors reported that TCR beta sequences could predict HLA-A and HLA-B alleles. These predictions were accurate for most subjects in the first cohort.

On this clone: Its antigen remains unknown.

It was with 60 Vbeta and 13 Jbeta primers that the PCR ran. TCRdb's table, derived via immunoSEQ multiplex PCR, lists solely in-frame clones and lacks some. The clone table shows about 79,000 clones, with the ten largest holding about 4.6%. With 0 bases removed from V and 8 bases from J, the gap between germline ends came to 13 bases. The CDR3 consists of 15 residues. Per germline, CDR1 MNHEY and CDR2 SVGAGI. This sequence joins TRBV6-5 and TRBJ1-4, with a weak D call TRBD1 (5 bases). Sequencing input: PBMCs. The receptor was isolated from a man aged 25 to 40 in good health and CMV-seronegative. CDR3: CASSYSPGRGEKLFF. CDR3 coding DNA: TGTGCCAGCAGTTACTCCCCGGGGCGGGGAGAAAAACTGTTTTTT.